This T cell receptor (beta chain) was recorded in a study of blood T cells in healthy people across ages (dated by TCRdb to the mid-2010s). In the study overall: Template switching captured roughly one uniquely barcoded TCR beta cDNA molecule per two T cells in model experiments. Age-related changes in TCR beta repertoire diversity were measured in the study by deep sequencing normalized with unique cDNA molecular identifiers. For two donors (one aged 18 to 30 and one aged 80 or older), the study analyzed two additional independent replicas of 1 million unique cDNA reads from the same blood draw. The donors were split into four age groups: young (average 16 years), middle-aged (about 40), aged (approximately 59) and long-lived (over 80). To avoid experimental bias, donors of different ages were distributed randomly across sequencing lanes.

The protocol used for the library was 5' RACE. The run used an Illumina HiSeq 2500. A second PCR of about 7 to 12 cycles was run with a J-beta primer mix and a sample-barcoded 5' primer. Each TCR beta cDNA molecule received a unique molecular identifier from a template-switch 5' adaptor carrying 12 random nucleotides. At least 2.5 million CDR3-containing paired-end reads were obtained from each sample. First-strand cDNA was synthesized from all RNA with the Mint cDNA synthesis kit, primed by a TRBC-specific oligonucleotide. After uracil-DNA glycosylase treatment, a first 18-cycle PCR used universal primers M1SS and BC2_uni_R on all cDNA. The published analysis was carried out like this. For normalization, 1 million high-quality reads, each with a distinct molecular identifier, were randomly selected from each sample. Instead of being binned into consensus sequences, reads with shared molecular identifiers were discarded. CDR3 identification, clonotype clustering and error correction used MiTCR with a Q25 quality threshold and the strictest error-elimination algorithm. A nonparametric unseen species model with Euler transformation was used to estimate a lower bound on total TCR beta diversity. TCRdb reworked the public reads: Q25 trimming with fastp, MiXCR clone assembly, productive beta chains retained. Each record represents a unique CDR3 protein, reported with the most common genes and DNA among its rows. These V and J calls are TCRdb output, not the study's own analysis. The sample yields about 1.1 million distinct CDR3 sequences; around two fifths were counted once. The leading ten clones occupy about 12% of the sample.

From a lookup of the germline V gene, CDR1 and CDR2 are SGHDT and YYEEEE. The CDR3 has 14 amino acids, counting the end cysteine and phenylalanine. Only CDR3 DNA remains: 42 bases, in frame from the first base. At the junction V is shortened by 4 bases and J by 3 bases; bases outside the gene matches: 5. Overall study results and their limits: Compared with the aged group, the long-lived group had more naive CD4+ T cells, fewer expanded clones and increased TCR diversity, a pattern suggesting age selection. Bulk unsorted PBMC profiling prevented conclusive comparison of naive and antigen-experienced compartments. Because the CMV infection status of the donors was unknown, age-related changes in expanded clonotypes may potentially have been confounded. The percentage of naive T cells measured by flow cytometry correlated strongly with observed TCR beta diversity. Observed TCR beta diversity per million T cells fell roughly linearly with age, and a significant reduction was already apparent by age approximately 41. Estimates of total diversity based on one million sequenced T cells were considered lower bounds and underestimates.

Regarding this clonotype: Its target antigen remains unknown. No base-level quality is on record; no much larger clone is a single base apart.

Donors were under 40 systemically healthy Caucasian individuals from Russia aged 6 to 90 years. Approximately 10 milliliters of peripheral blood were collected from each donor into EDTA-treated Vacutainer tubes. Ficoll-Paque density-gradient centrifugation was used to isolate PBMCs, with at least 6.5 million per sample. Trizol reagent was used to extract total RNA from PBMCs, with at least 6 micrograms per sample. For every donor, an aliquot of PBMCs went through flow cytometry to measure the percentages of naive CD45RAhigh/CD27high T cells. The chain was built from TRBV5-6 and TRBJ1-2, with TRBD1 matching 8 junction bases. The clonotype was recovered from a man aged 18 to 35 in good health. Sequencing was done on a sample of blood. The CDR3 amino acid sequence is: CASSVQGADYGYTF. The sequence in DNA is TGTGCCAGCAGCGTTCAGGGGGCTGACTATGGCTACACCTTC.